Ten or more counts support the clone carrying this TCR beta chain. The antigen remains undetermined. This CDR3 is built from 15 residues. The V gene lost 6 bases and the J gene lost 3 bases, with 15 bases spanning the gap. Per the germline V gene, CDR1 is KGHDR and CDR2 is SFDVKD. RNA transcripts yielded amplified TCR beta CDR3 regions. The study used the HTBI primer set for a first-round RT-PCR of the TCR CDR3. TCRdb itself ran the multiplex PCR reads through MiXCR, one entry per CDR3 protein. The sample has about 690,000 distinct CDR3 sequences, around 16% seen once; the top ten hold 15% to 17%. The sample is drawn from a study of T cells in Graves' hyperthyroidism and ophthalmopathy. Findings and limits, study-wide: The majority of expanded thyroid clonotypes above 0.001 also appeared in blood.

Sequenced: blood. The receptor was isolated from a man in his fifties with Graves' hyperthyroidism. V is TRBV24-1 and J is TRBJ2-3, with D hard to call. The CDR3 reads CATSFSSGVTDTQYF. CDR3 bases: TGTGCCACCAGTTTTTCCTCCGGAGTAACAGATACGCAGTATTTT.